This T cell receptor beta chain was sequenced for a study of tumor-infiltrating lymphocytes in oesophageal squamous cell carcinoma (TCRdb year 2016). Library preparation was by PCR. Sequencing relied on an Illumina HiSeq 2000. The raw public reads went through TCRdb reprocessing: fastp at Q25, MiXCR clone calling, in-frame beta chains kept. Under each unique CDR3 protein, matching rows form one entry showing the most common genes and DNA. This sample comprises around 23,000 distinct CDR3 sequences, 35% to 40% of them detected only once. 30% to 45% of the sample comes from the top ten. About this clonotype itself: What this receptor recognizes is not known. The final CDR3 position lacks the conserved phenylalanine or tryptophan, pointing to a likely read error. The DNA is omitted, as the CDR3 cannot be located on it reliably, and the CDR3 follows TCRdb's listing.

The CDR3 numbers 16 amino acids, ends counted. For CDR1 and CDR2, the germline V gene lists KGHDR and SFDVKD. The sequencing input was esophageal tumor tissue. Here the chain combines TRBV24-1 and TRBJ2-3; the DNA was not used to check the table's D call, TRBD1. This TCR was recovered from a male donor with esophageal squamous cell carcinoma. The CDR3 amino acid sequence is: CATSGGDRAVATPSVR.